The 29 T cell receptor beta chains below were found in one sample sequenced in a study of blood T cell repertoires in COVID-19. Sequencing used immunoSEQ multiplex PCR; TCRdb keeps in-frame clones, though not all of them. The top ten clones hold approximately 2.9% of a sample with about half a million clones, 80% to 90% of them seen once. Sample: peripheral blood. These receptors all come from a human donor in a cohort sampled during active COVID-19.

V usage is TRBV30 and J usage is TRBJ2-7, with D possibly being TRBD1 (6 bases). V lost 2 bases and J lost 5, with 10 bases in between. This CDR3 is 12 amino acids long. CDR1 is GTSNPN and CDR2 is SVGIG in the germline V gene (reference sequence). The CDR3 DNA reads TGTGCCTGGAGTCAACAGGGCCACGAGCAGTACTTC. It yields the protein CAWSQQGHEQYF.

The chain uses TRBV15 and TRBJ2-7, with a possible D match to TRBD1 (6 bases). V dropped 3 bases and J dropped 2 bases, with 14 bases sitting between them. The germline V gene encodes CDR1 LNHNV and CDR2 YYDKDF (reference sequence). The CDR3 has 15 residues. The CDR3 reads CATSSPTGYPYEQYF. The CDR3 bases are TGTGCCACCAGCAGCCCAACAGGGTATCCCTACGAGCAGTACTTC.

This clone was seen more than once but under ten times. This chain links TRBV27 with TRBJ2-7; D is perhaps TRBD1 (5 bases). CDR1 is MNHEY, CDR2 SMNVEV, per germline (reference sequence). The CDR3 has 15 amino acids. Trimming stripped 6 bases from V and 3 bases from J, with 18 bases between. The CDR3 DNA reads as TGTGCCAGCAGAGGACACACTTCGTTATTCTACGAGCAGTACTTC. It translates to CASRGHTSLFYEQYF.

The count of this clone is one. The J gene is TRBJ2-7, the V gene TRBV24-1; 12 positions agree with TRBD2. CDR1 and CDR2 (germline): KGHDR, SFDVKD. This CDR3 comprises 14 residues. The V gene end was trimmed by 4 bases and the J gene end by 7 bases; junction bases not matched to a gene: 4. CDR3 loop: CATSDTGLAGEQYF. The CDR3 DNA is TGTGCCACCAGTGACACTGGACTAGCGGGGGAGCAGTACTTC.

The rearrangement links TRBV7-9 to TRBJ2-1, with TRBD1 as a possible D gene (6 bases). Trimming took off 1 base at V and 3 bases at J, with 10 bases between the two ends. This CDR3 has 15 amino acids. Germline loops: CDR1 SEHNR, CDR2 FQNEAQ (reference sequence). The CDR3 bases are TGTGCCAGCAGCTTAGACAGGGTGAACTACAATGAGCAGTTCTTC. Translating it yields CASSLDRVNYNEQFF. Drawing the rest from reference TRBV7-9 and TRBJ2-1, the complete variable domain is DTGVSQNPRHKITKRGQNVTFRCDPISEHNRLYWYRQTLGQGPEFLTYFQNEAQLEKSRLLSDRFSAERPKGSFSTLEIQRTEQGDSAMYLCASSLDRVNYNEQFFGPGTRLTVL.

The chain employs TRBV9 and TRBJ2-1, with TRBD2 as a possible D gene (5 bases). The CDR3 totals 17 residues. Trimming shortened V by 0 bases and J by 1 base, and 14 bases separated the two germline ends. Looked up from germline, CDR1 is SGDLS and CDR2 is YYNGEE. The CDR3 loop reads CASSVEISAYSYNEQFF. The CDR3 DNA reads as TGTGCCAGCAGCGTAGAAATTAGCGCCTATTCCTACAATGAGCAGTTCTTC.

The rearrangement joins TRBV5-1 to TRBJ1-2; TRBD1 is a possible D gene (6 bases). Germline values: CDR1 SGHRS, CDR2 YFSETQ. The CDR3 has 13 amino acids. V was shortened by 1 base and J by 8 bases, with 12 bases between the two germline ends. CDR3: CASSLTAGDGYTF. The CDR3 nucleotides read TGCGCCAGCAGCTTGACCGCAGGGGACGGCTACACCTTC.

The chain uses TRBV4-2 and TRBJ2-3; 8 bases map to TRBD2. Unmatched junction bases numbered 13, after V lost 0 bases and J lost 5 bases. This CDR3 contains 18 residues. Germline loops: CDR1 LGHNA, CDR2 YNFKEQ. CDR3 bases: TGTGCCAGCAGCCAAGATCCGGGTCGAGCGGGAGCGGTAGATACGCAGTATTTT. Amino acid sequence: CASSQDPGRAGAVDTQYF.

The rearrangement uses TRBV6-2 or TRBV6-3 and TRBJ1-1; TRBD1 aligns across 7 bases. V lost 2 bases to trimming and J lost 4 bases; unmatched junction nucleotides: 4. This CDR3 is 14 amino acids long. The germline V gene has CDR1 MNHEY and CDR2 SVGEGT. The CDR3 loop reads CASSYAGGLTEAFF. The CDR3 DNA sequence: TGTGCCAGCAGTTACGCAGGGGGGCTCACTGAAGCTTTCTTT.

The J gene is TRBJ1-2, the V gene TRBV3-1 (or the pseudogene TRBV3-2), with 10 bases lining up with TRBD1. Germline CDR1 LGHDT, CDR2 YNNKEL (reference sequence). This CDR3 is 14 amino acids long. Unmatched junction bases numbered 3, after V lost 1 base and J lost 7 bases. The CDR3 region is CASSQGGTGAGYTF. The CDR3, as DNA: TGTGCCAGCAGCCAAGGCGGGACAGGGGCTGGCTACACCTTC.

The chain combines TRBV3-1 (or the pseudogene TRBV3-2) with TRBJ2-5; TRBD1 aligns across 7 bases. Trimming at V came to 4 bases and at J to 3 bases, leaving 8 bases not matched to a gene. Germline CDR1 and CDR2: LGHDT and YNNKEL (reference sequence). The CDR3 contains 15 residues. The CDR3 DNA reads TGTGCCAGCAGCCTCCGACAGGGACGTAAAGAGACCCAGTACTTC. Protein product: CASSLRQGRKETQYF.

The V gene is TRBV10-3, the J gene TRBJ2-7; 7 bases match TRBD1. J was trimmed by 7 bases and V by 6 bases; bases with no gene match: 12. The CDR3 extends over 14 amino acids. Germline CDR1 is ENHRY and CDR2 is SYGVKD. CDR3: CAISGNRTGWEQYF. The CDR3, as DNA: TGTGCCATCAGCGGAAATCGGACAGGCTGGGAGCAGTACTTC.

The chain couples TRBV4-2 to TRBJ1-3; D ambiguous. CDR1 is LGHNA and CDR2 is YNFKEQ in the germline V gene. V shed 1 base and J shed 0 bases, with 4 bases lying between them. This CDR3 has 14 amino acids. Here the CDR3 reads CASSQVISGNTIYF. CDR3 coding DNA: TGTGCCAGCAGCCAAGTTATCTCTGGAAACACCATATATTTT.

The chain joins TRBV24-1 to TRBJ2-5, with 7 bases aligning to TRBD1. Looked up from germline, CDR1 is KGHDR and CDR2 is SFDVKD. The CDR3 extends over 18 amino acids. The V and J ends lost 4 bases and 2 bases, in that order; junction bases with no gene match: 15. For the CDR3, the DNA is TGTGCCACCAGTGACCCGACAGGGCAAGGTAGCTCTCAAGAGACCCAGTACTTC. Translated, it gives CATSDPTGQGSSQETQYF.

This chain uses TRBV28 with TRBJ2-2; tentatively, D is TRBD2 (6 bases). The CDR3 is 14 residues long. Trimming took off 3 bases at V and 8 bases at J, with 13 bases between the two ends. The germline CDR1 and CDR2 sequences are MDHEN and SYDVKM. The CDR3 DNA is TGTGCCAGCAGTTTGGAGGGCCTCGGGGGGGAGCTGTTTTTT. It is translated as CASSLEGLGGELFF. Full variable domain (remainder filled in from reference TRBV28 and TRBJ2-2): DVKVTQSSRYLVKRTGEKVFLECVQDMDHENMFWYRQDPGLGLRLIYFSYDVKMKEKGDIPEGYSVSREKKERFSLILESASTNQTSMYLCASSLEGLGGELFFGEGSRLTVL.

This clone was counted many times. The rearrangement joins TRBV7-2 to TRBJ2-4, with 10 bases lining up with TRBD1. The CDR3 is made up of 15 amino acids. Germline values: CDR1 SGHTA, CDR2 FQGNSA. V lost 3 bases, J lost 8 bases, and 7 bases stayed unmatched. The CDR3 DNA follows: TGTGCCAGCAGCTTCGACAGGGGGCTTAGGGACATTCAGTACTTC. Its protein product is CASSFDRGLRDIQYF.

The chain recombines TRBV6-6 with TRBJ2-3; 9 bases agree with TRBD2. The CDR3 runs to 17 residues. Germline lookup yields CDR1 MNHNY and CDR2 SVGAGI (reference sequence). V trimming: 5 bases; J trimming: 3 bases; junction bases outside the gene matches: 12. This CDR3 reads CASSRSASGIGTDTQYF. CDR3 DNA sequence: TGTGCCAGCAGTCGTAGCGCTAGCGGGATTGGAACAGATACGCAGTATTTT.

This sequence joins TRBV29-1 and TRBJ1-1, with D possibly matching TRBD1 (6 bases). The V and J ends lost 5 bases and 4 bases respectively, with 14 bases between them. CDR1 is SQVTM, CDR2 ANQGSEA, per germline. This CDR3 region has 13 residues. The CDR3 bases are TGCAGCGTTTTTGCCCGGACAGCCACTGAAGCTTTCTTT. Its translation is CSVFARTATEAFF.

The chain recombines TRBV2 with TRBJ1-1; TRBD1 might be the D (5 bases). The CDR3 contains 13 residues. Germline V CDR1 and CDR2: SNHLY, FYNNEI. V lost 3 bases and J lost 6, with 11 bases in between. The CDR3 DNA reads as TGTGCCAGCAGTGAGACAGCAAGACCTGAAGCTTTCTTT. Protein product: CASSETARPEAFF.

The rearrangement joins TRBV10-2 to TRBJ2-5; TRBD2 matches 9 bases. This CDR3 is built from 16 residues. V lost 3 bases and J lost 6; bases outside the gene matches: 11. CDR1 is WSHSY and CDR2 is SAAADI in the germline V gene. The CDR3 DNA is TGCGCCAGCAGTGATTGGGGGACTAGCTCCTCGAAGACCCAGTACTTC. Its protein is CASSDWGTSSSKTQYF.

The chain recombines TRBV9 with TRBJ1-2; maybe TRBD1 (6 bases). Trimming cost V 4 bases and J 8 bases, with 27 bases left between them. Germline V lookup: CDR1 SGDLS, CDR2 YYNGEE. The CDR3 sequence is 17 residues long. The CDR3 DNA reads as TGTGCCAGCAGCCCGAGAGGGGGTTCGGGGAATTTGGACGGCTACACCTTC. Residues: CASSPRGGSGNLDGYTF.

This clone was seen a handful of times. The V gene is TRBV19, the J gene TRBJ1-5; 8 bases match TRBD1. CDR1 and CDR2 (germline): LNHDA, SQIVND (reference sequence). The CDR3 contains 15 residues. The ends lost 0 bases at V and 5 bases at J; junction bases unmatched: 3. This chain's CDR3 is CASSIETGADQPQHF. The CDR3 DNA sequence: TGTGCCAGTAGTATAGAGACAGGGGCCGATCAGCCCCAGCATTTT.

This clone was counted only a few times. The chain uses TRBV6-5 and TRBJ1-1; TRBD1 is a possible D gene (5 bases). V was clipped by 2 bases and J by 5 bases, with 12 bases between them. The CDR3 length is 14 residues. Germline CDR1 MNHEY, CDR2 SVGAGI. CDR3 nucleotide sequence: TGTGCCAGCAGTTACAGTCGGGAGGGGACTGAAGCTTTCTTT. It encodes CASSYSREGTEAFF.

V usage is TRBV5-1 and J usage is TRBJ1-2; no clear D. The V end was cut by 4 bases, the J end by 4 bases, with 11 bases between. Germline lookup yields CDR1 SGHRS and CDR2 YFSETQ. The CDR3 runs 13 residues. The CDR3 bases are TGCGCCAGCAGCGAGATGGAGGCCTATGGCTACACCTTC. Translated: CASSEMEAYGYTF. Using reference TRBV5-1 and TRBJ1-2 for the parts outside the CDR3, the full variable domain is KAGVTQTPRYLIKTRGQQVTLSCSPISGHRSVSWYQQTPGQGLQFLFEYFSETQRNKGNFPGRFSGRQFSNSRSEMNVSTLELGDSALYLCASSEMEAYGYTFGSGTRLTVV.

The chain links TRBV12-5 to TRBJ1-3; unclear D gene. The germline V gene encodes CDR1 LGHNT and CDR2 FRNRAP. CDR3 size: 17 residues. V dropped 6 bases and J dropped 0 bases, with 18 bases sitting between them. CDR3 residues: CASGLMGSLSSGNTIYF. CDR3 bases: TGTGCTAGTGGCCTAATGGGCAGCCTCTCCTCTGGAAACACCATATATTTT.

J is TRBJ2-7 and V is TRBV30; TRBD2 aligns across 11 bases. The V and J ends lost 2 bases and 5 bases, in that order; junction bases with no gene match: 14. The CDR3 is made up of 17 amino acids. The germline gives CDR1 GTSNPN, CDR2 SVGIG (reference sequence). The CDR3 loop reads CAWSNRPTSGRPHEQYF. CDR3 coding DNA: TGTGCCTGGAGTAACCGCCCAACTAGCGGGAGACCCCACGAGCAGTACTTC. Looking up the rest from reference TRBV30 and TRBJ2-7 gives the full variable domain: SQTIHQWPATLVQPVGSPLSLECTVEGTSNPNLYWYRQAAGRGLQLLFYSVGIGQISSEVPQNLSASRPQDRQFILSSKKLLLSDSGFYLCAWSNRPTSGRPHEQYFGPGTRLTVT.

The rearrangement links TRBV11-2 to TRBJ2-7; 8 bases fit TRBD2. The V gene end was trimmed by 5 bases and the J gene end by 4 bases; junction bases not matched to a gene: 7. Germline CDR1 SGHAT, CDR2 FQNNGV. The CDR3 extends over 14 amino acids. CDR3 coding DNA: TGTGCCAGCAGCATAAACAGCGGGAGATACGAGCAGTACTTC. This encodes CASSINSGRYEQYF. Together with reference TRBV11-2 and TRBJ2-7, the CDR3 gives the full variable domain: EAGVAQSPRYKIIEKRQSVAFWCNPISGHATLYWYQQILGQGPKLLIQFQNNGVVDDSQLPKDRFSAERLKGVDSTLKIQPAKLEDSAVYLCASSINSGRYEQYFGPGTRLTVT.

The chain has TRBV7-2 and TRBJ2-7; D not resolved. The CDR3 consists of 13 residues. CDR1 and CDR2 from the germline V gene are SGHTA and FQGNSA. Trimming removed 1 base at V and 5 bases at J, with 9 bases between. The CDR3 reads CASSLDSIHEQYF. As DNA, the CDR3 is TGTGCCAGCAGCTTAGACAGTATCCACGAGCAGTACTTC.

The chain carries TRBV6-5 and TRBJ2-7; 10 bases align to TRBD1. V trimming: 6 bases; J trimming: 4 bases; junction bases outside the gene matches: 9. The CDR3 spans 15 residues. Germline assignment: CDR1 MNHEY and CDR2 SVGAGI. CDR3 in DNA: TGTGCCAGCAGCCCCGCGCCGGGACAGGGGTACGAGCAGTACTTC. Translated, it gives CASSPAPGQGYEQYF.